This T cell receptor (beta chain) derives from a study of CD8+CD57+ T cells in acquired aplastic anemia (dated 2018 in TCRdb). Background for the entire study: DNA extracted from sorted CD4+ and CD8+ cells had a mean of 3.2 ug, with a range of about 0.19 to 30 ug. CD8+CD57+ expansion was defined as frequency above the mean frequency observed in healthy subjects.

CDR1 LNHDA and CDR2 SQIVND were looked up in the germline V gene (reference sequence). Between the V and J ends, shortened by 4 bases and 2 bases respectively, the junction contains 10 bases. The CDR3 spans 14 residues, from the cysteine through the phenylalanine. This entry keeps only the CDR3 DNA: 42 bases, framed from base 1. Points the paper makes about the study in general: CD8+ Simpson's diversity did not differ significantly between patients and healthy controls (P=0.060). Around 31 CD8+ CDR3 sequences were shared between patients and controls but appeared highly expressed in patients and within their immunodominant clones.

Expansion of CD8+CD57+ cells had been shown by flow cytometry in the patients chosen for sequencing. Every patient had severe acquired aplastic anemia, diagnosed using the International Study of Aplastic Anemia and Agranulocytosis and Camitta criteria. Patients had received no therapy at the time of blood sampling. In the study, sorted CD4+ and CD8+ blood T cells from patients with severe aplastic anemia and from healthy subjects underwent deep sequencing of TCR repertoires. Patients were enrolled under clinicaltrials.gov protocols 00001620, 01623167, 00001397, 00071045, 00081523 and 00961064 in the USA. Ficoll-Paque density gradient centrifugation was used to isolate peripheral blood mononuclear cells. Before DNA extraction, CD4+ and CD8+ T cells were sorted by FACS or by magnetic beads. Profiling of TCR beta VDJ combinations and CDR3 sequences used genomic DNA as the template. TCR repertoire sequencing was run on an Illumina HiSeq 2000. The original methods were these. Repertoires were assessed using TRBV/TRBJ rearrangement plots, CDR3 size and DJ length profiles, and Simpson's diversity index. The most abundant DNA sequence in the deep sequencing data was defined as the immunodominant clone. CDR3 amino acid sequences were checked for sharing between subjects and were compared against published repertoires and the VDJdb database. TCRdb reworked the public reads: Q25 trimming with fastp, MiXCR clone assembly, productive beta chains retained. Rows are unified per CDR3 protein, each entry keeping the most common DNA and genes. These V and J calls are TCRdb output, not the study's own analysis. The sample table holds about 200,000 distinct CDR3 sequences, of which roughly 60% were seen once. Clones ranked in the top ten supply roughly 62% of the sample.

About this clonotype itself: This clone's antigen is unknown. Base-call qualities are not available, and no considerably larger clone is one nucleotide away.

Source material: sorted CD4+, CD8+, or CD8+CD57+ T cells (not recorded which) from PBMCs. The chain was built from TRBV19 and TRBJ2-3; there is no confident call for the D gene. The sequence derives from a human donor with aplastic anemia. The CDR3: CASSTKTVTDTQYF. The nucleotide sequence reads as follows: TGTGCCAGTAGTACAAAGACGGTCACAGATACGCAGTATTTT.